Only a few counts were recorded for the clone carrying this T cell receptor (beta chain). Its antigen is not identified. V shed 5 bases, J shed 4 bases, and the junction held 3 bases outside the gene matches. Germline V lookup: CDR1 MNHEY, CDR2 SVGAGI. The CDR3 is made up of 14 amino acids. Full-length variable regions came from constant-region reverse primers plus semi-nested Nested Universal Primer A PCR. MiXCR was run by TCRdb on the 5' RACE reads, yielding one entry per CDR3 protein. The sample consists of more than 5,000 distinct CDR3 sequences, 52% of them appearing once. Study-level points and caveats: The larger-cohort validation was restricted to a single TCR beta V-J rearrangement rather than whole repertoires. Tumor-infiltrating Treg TCR alpha and beta sequences overlapped most with tumor naive CD4+ T cells, then blood naive.

Memory CD4+ T cells were sorted as CD4+CD45RO+CD25- cells. The gene calls are TRBV6-5 and TRBJ1-2; TRBD1 matches at 11 bases. The clonotype originates from a female donor with breast cancer. Sequences were obtained from memory CD4+ T cells sorted from blood. Documented subset: memory CD4+ T cells, CD4+CD45RO+CD25-. CDR3 sequence (DNA): TGTGCCAGCAGTCGGACAGGGGGCGTCTATGGCTACACCTTC. Its protein product is CASSRTGGVYGYTF.